A single T cell receptor (beta chain) is shown here with its context. Its recognized antigen is unknown. No base qualities exist here, and no much larger clone lies one base off it. CDR1 and CDR2, per the germline V gene (reference sequence), are SEHNR and FQNEAQ. Trimming at the junction amounts to 3 bases on V and 8 bases on J, and the germline ends lie 10 bases apart. From the cysteine up to the phenylalanine, the CDR3 has a length of 13 residues. Just CDR3 DNA is preserved here, 39 bases in frame from base 1. Library preparation used the immunoSEQ multiplex PCR assay. What TCRdb holds here is the immuneACCESS table cut down to in-frame rearrangements. Part of the clones is not present; checked against another copy, under half of the missing clones reflect an unresolved V gene, and the others are unexplained. This sample gives roughly 55,000 clones in total; approximately 67% of them show up just once. In total, the top ten clones hold about 8.5% of the sample.

This sample stems from a study of radiotherapy plus CTLA-4 blockade in lung cancer listed by TCRdb under 2018. With respect to the entire study: Among enrolled patients, roughly 20% had an objective response and approximately 30% reached disease control.

In this study, focal radiation therapy paired with CTLA-4 blockade (ipilimumab) was tested in patients who had chemo-refractory metastatic non-small-cell lung cancer. Paper-wide results and their limitations: TCR clones derived from tumors expanded in peripheral blood after treatment with radiotherapy and ipilimumab. Increased serum interferon-beta after radiation, together with early dynamic changes in blood T cell clones, were reported to be the strongest predictors of response.

Sequences were derived from peripheral blood, sampled from a patient treated with radiotherapy plus ipilimumab. Recombination connected TRBV7-9 to TRBJ2-2; no confident D gene assignment can be made. The source is a human donor with non-small cell lung cancer whose response to radiotherapy plus ipilimumab could not be evaluated. The CDR3 sequence is CASSFLNVGELFF. The nucleotide sequence is TGTGCCAGCAGCTTCCTTAATGTTGGGGAGCTGTTTTTT.